What follows is one T cell receptor (beta chain) and its context. Produced via immunoSEQ multiplex PCR; TCRdb's table is partial and in-frame only. The table has about 1.5 million clones, 95% to 99% seen once; the top ten hold approximately 0.45%. The sample comes from a study of shared clonotypes between healthy human individuals. Across the study: Researchers assigned three CD4 naive, three CD4 memory, two CD8 naive and one CD8 memory plate to each donor.

The length of the CDR3 is 16 residues. Germline V gene lookup returns CDR1 MGHRA and CDR2 YSYEKL. The ends lost 2 bases at V and 0 bases at J; junction bases unmatched: 4. Sequencing used naive CD4+ T cells sorted from blood. Subset indicated: CD45RA+ positively selected. The chain joins TRBV4-1 to TRBJ2-3; TRBD2 matches 8 bases. The TCR sequence derives from a man younger than 45 in good health. DNA of the CDR3: TGCGCCAGCAGCCAACCTACTAGCGGAAGCACAGATACGCAGTATTTT. It encodes CASSQPTSGSTDTQYF.